This T cell receptor beta chain originates from a study of T cell responses to AZD1222 COVID-19 vaccine (dated by TCRdb to about 2021). About the study as a whole: TCR sequencing covered fewer than 250 trial participants: 200 to 210 given two doses of AZD1222 and about 26 given two doses of MenACWY control vaccine. Trial participants were enrolled by age into subgroups of 18-55, 56-69 and 70-plus years, and approximately 150, 30 and 60 TCR-sequenced participants, respectively, were included in these subgroups.

The CDR3 regions of human TCRbeta chains were subjected to immunosequencing. The paper's data handling went like this. TCRs in the repertoires were compared against a reference library of SARS-CoV-2-specific TCRs that had been generated with the MIRA antigen-specificity platform. Breadth was defined as the fraction of unique TCRs that were SARS-CoV-2-associated, and depth was defined as the fraction of total T cells that were SARS-CoV-2-associated. Each spike-specific TCR was assigned to its reactive spike region and to a CD4 or CD8 class using the MIRA data. Log10-transformed breadth and depth values were compared by one-way ANOVA with Sidak's multiple comparisons tests. Drawn from immuneACCESS, this table holds only the in-frame rearrangements with V and J called that TCRdb kept. Clones are partly lost; checked studies trace under half to an unresolved V gene and leave the rest unexplained. V, J and clone size are those of that table, while D and trimming were read from the DNA. The sample records 200,000 or so clones, approximately 93% of which are singletons. The top ten hold roughly 1% of the sample.

Taken from the germline V gene (reference sequence), the CDR1 and CDR2 loops are LGHDT and YNNKEL. V is shortened by 0 bases, J by 4 bases, and the region joining them spans 13 bases. The CDR3 has 16 amino acids, counting the end cysteine and phenylalanine. Only CDR3 DNA is held: 48 bases, read in frame from base 1. The label giving this sample's time point can be read as: about 28 days (+/-7) after the second vaccine dose. Because spike-specific TCR depth and breadth did not differ between the two schedules, AZD1222 recipients who got a second dose at roughly 4 weeks were pooled with those who got a second dose at roughly 12 weeks. Vaccinee samples were obtained from the UK trials COV001 and COV002, which included a single-blind randomized controlled phase 2/3 trial of AZD1222 (ChAdOx1 nCoV-19) in healthy adults. Trial participant PBMC samples were collected at day 0 and day 28 after the second dose for TCRbeta chain sequencing.

Results the study describes overall, beyond this receptor: The 56-69-year group was small, and its depth increase did not reach significance, likely because of low power. Participants were mostly white British and included more females than males, and it was suggested by the authors that clonal diversity may have been underestimated. Conclusions about previously exposed vaccinees are limited, since just five to seven AZD1222 recipients were seropositive for SARS-CoV-2 at baseline. Because no day 14 peak-response samples were available, repertoires were characterized only after the peak T cell response. After two AZD1222 doses, spike-specific TCR breadth and depth were significantly higher than at day 0 and than in MenACWY recipients. The whole spike protein was spanned by vaccine-associated CD4 TCRs, and dominant responses were seen in regions 160-218 and 743-854. Reportedly, close to half of the unique spike-specific TCRs recognized epitopes lying outside the regions that are mutated in the B.1.351 and B.1.1.7 variants.

This clone was observed once. No cognate antigen has been identified for it. The sample holds no much larger clone one base away, and base qualities are not on file. The source is an adult who received the AZD1222 COVID-19 vaccine. The V and J segments used are TRBV3-1 (or the pseudogene TRBV3-2) and TRBJ1-3; the D gene remains uncertain. The starting material was peripheral blood, obtained 28 days after the second AZD1222 dose. The nucleotide sequence reads TGTGCCAGCAGCCAAGATCGTCAGTACACAGGAAACACCATATATTTT. It encodes CASSQDRQYTGNTIYF.